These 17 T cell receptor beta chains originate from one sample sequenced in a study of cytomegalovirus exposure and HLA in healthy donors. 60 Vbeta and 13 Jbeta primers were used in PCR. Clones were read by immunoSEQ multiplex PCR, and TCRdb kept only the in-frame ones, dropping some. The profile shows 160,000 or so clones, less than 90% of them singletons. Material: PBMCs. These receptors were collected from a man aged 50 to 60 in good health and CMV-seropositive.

The DNA of the CDR3 is TGTGCCAGCAGCTTAGATGGGACAGGGTCTGCTCATGAGCAGTTCTTC. This gives the protein CASSLDGTGSAHEQFF. The chain has TRBV11-2 and TRBJ2-1, with 9 nucleotides matching TRBD1. The CDR3 totals 16 residues. The J segment lost 8 bases and the V segment lost 0 bases, leaving 8 bases of the junction unmatched. Germline CDR1 reads SGHAT; CDR2 reads FQNNGV.

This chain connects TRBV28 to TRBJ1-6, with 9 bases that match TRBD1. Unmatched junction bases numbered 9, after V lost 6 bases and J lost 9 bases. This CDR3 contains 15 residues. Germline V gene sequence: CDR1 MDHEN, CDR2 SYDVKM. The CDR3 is CASSRDRVAGSPLHF. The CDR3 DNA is TGTGCCAGCAGCAGGGACAGGGTAGCAGGTTCACCCCTCCACTTT. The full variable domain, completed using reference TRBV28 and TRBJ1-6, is DVKVTQSSRYLVKRTGEKVFLECVQDMDHENMFWYRQDPGLGLRLIYFSYDVKMKEKGDIPEGYSVSREKKERFSLILESASTNQTSMYLCASSRDRVAGSPLHFGNGTRLTVT.

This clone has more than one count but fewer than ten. The CDR3 sequence is CASSLYRGDTQYF. CDR3 in DNA: TGTGCCAGCAGCCTATACAGGGGTGATACGCAGTATTTT. The chain joins TRBV27 to TRBJ2-3; TRBD1 agrees at 7 bases. Trimming took 6 bases from V and 6 from J; bases not matched to a gene: 6. The CDR3 has 13 amino acids. Germline V lookup: CDR1 MNHEY, CDR2 SMNVEV (reference sequence).

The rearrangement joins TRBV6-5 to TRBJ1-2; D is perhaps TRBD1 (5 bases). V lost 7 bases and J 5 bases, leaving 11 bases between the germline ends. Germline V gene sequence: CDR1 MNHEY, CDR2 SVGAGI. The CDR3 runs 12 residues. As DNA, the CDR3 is TGTGCCAGCACTCAGGGCGGATATGGCTACACCTTC. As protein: CASTQGGYGYTF.

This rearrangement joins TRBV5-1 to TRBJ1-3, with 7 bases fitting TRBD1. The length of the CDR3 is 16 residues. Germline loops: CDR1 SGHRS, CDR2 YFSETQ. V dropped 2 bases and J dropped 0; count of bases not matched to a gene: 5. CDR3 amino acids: CASSLQGPFSGNTIYF. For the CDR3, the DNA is TGCGCCAGCAGCTTACAGGGGCCCTTCTCTGGAAACACCATATATTTT.

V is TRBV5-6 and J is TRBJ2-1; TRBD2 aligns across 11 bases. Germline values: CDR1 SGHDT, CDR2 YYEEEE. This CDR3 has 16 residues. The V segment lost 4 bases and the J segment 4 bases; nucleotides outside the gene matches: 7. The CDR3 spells CASSPTTSGMYNEQFF. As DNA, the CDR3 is TGTGCCAGCAGCCCCACGACTAGCGGGATGTACAATGAGCAGTTCTTC. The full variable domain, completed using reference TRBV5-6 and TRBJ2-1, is DAGVTQSPTHLIKTRGQQVTLRCSPKSGHDTVSWYQQALGQGPQFIFQYYEEEERQRGNFPDRFSGHQFPNYSSELNVNALLLGDSALYLCASSPTTSGMYNEQFFGPGTRLTVL.

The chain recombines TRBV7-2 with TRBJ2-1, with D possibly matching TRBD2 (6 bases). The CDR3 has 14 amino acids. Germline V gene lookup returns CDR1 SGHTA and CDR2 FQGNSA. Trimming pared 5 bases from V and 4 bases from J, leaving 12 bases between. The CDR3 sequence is CASSQTAGYNEQFF. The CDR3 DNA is TGTGCCAGCAGCCAGACCGCGGGGTACAATGAGCAGTTCTTC.

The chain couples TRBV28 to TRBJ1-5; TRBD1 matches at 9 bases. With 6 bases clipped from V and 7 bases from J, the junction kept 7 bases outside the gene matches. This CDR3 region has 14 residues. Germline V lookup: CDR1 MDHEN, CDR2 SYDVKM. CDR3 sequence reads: CASSRDRGRQPQHF. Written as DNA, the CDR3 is TGTGCCAGCAGCCGAGACAGGGGGAGACAGCCCCAGCATTTT.

The CDR3, as DNA: TGTGCCAGCTCTACCTCGGAGGCGGCGAACGAGCAGTACTTC. The encoded protein is CASSTSEAANEQYF. J is TRBJ2-7 and V is TRBV18; tentative D call: TRBD2 (5 bases). This CDR3 region has 14 residues. The germline CDR1 and CDR2 sequences are KGHSH and LQKENI. Trimming stripped 6 bases from V and 5 bases from J, with 17 bases between.

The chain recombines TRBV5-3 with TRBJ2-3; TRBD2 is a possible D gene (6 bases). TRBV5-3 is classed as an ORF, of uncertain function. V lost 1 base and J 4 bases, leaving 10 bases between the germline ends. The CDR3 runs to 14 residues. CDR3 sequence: CARSLRETPDTQYF. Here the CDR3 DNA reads TGTGCCAGAAGCTTGCGGGAGACCCCAGATACGCAGTATTTT.

CDR3 protein: CASSLWTGTNEKLFF. DNA of the CDR3: TGTGCCAGCAGCTTGTGGACAGGGACGAATGAAAAACTGTTTTTT. V and J are TRBV7-2 and TRBJ1-4; the match to TRBD1 covers 8 bases. With 3 bases clipped from V and 5 bases from J, the junction kept 5 bases outside the gene matches. The CDR3 totals 15 residues. Germline CDR1 SGHTA, CDR2 FQGNSA.

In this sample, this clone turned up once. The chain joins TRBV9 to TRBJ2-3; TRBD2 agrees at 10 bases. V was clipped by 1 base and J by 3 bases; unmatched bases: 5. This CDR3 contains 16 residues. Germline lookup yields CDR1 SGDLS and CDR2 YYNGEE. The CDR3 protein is CASSVLASGGTDTQYF. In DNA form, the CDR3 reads TGTGCCAGCAGCGTATTGGCTAGCGGGGGTACAGATACGCAGTATTTT.

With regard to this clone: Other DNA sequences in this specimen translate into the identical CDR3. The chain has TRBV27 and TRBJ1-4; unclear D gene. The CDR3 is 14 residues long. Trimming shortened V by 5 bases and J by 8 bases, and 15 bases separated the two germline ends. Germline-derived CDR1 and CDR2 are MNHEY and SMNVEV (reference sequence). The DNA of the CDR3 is TGTGCCAGCAGTCATTTCCGGTCGGTCGAAAAACTGTTTTTT. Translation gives CASSHFRSVEKLFF.

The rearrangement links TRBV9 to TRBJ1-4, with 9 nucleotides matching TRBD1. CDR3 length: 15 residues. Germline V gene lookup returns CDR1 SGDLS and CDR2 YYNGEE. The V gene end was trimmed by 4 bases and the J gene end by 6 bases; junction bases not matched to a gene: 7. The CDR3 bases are TGTGCCAGCAGCAGCCGGGACAGGGATTATGAAAAACTGTTTTTT. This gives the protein CASSSRDRDYEKLFF.

The CDR3 is CASSERVYGYTF. In nucleotides, the CDR3 is TGTGCCAGCAGTGAGAGGGTATATGGCTACACCTTC. The chain recombines TRBV6-1 with TRBJ1-2; no definite D call. Trimming pared 3 bases from V and 5 bases from J, leaving 7 bases between. This CDR3 has 12 amino acids. Germline V gives CDR1 MNHNS, CDR2 SASEGT.

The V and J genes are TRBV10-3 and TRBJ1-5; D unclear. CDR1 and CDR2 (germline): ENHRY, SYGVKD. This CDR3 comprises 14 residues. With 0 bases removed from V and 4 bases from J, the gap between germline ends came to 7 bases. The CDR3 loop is CAISESWENQPQHF. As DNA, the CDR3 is TGTGCCATCAGTGAGTCTTGGGAGAATCAGCCCCAGCATTTT.

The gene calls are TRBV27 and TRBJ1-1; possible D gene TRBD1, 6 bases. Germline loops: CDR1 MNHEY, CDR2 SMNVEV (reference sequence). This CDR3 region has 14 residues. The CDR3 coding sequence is TGTGCAGCAAGCCCAGGGGCAGGGAACACTGAAGCTTTCTTT. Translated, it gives CAASPGAGNTEAFF.